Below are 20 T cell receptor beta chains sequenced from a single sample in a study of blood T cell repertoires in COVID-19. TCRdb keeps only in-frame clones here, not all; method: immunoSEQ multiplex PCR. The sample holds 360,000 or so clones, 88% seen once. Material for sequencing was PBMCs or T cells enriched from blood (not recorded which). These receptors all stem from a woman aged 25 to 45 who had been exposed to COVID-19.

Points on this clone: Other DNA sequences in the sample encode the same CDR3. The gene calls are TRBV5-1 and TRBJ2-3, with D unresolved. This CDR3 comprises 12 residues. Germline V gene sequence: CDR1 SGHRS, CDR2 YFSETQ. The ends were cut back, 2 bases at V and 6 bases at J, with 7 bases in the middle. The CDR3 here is CASSLAGDTQYF. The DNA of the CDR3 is TGCGCCAGCAGCTTAGCCGGGGATACGCAGTATTTT.

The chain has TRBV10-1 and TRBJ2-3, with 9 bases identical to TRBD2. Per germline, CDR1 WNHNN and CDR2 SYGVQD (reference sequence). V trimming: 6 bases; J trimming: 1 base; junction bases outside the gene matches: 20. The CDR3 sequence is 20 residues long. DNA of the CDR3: TGCGCCAGCAGCCCCGGGGGAACTAGCGGGCGGTCTTGGGGCACAGATACGCAGTATTTT. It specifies CASSPGGTSGRSWGTDTQYF.

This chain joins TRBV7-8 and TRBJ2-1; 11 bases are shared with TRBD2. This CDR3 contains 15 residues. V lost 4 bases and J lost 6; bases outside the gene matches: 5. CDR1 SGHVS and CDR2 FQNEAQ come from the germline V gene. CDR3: CASSSTGTSGNEQFF. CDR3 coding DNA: TGTGCCAGCAGCTCAACCGGGACTAGCGGCAATGAGCAGTTCTTC.

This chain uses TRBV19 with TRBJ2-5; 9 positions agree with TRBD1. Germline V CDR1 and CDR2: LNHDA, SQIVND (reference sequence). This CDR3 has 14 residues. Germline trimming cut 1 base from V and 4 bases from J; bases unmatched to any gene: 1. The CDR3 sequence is CASSIGQGGETQYF. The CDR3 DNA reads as TGTGCCAGTAGTATAGGACAGGGGGGAGAGACCCAGTACTTC.

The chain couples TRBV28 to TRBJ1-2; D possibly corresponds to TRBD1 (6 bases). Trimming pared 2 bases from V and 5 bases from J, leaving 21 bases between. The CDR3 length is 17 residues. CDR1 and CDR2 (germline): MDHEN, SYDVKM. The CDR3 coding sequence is TGTGCCAGCAGTTTAAGTGACAGGACGCGGCGGAATTATGGCTACACCTTC. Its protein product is CASSLSDRTRRNYGYTF.

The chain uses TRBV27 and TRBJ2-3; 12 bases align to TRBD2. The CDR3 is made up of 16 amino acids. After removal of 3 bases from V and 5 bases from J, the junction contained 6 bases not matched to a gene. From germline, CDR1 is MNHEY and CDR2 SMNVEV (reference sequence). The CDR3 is CASSFLAGGPGDTQYF. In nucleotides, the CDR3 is TGTGCCAGCAGTTTCCTAGCGGGAGGGCCAGGAGATACGCAGTATTTT.

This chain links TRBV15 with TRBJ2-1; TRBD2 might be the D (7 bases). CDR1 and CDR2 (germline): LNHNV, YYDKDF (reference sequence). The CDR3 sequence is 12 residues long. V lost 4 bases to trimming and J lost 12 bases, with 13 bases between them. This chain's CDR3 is CATSTGDYRQFF. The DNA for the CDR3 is TGTGCCACCAGCACAGGGGACTACAGGCAGTTCTTC.

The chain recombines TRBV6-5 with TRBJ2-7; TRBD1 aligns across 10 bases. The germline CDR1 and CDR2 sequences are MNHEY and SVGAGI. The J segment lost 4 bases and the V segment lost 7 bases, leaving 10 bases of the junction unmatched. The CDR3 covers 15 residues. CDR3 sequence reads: CASTGNRDRGYEQYF. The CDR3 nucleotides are TGTGCCAGCACGGGGAACCGGGACAGGGGTTACGAGCAGTACTTC.

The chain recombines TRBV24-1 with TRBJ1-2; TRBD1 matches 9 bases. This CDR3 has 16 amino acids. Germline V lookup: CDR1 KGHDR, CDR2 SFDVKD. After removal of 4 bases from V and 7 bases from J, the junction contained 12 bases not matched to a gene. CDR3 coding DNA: TGTGCCACCAGTGACCAAAGCGCCGGGACAGGGAGTGGCTACACCTTC. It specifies CATSDQSAGTGSGYTF.

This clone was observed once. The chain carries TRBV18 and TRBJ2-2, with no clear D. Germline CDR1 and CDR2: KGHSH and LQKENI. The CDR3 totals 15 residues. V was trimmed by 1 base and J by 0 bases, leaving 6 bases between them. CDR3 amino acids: CASSPRLPNTGELFF. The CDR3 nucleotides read TGTGCCAGCTCACCACGCCTACCGAACACCGGGGAGCTGTTTTTT. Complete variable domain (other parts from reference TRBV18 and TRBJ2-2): NAGVMQNPRHLVRRRGQEARLRCSPMKGHSHVYWYRQLPEEGLKFMVYLQKENIIDESGMPKERFSAEFPKEGPSILRIQQVVRGDSAAYFCASSPRLPNTGELFFGEGSRLTVL.

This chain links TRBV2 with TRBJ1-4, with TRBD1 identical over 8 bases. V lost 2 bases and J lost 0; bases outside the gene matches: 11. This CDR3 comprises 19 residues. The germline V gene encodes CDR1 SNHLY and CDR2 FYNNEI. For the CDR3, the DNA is TGTGCCAGCAGTGAAAAGGCCAGGACAGGGAAAGCAACTAATGAAAAACTGTTTTTT. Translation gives CASSEKARTGKATNEKLFF.

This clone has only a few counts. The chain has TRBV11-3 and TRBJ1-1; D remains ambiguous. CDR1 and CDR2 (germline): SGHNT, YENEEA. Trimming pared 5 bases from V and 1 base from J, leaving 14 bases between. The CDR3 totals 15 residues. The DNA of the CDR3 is TGTGCCAGCAGCACGATCACGGAGGGGAACACTGAAGCTTTCTTT. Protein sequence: CASSTITEGNTEAFF.

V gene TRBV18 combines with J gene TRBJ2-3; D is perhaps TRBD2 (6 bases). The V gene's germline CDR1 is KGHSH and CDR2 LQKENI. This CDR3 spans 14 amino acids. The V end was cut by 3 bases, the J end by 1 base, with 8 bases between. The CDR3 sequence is CASSPSGGTDTQYF. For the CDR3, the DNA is TGTGCCAGCTCACCCTCGGGAGGCACAGATACGCAGTATTTT.

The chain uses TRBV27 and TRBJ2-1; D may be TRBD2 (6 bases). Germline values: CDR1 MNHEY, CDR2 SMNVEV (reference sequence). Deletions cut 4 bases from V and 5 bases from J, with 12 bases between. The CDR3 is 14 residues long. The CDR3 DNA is TGTGCCAGCAGTTCCGGAGGGCCCCACAATGAGCAGTTCTTC. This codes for CASSSGGPHNEQFF.

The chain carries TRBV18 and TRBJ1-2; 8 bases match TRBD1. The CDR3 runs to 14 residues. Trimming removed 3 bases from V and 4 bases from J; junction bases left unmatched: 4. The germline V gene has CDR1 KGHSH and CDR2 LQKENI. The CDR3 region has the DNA TGTGCCAGCTCACCGGGACAGGAACTCTATGGCTACACCTTC. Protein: CASSPGQELYGYTF.

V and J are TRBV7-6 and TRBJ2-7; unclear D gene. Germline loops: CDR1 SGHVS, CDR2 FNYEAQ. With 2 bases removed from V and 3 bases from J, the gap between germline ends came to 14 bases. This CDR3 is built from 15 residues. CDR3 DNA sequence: TGTGCCAGCAGCTTACTTCCGACAACTCACTACGAGCAGTACTTC. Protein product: CASSLLPTTHYEQYF.

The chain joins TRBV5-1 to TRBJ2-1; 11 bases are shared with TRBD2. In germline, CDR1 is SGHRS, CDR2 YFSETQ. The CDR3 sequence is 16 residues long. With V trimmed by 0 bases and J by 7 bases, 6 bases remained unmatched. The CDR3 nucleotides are TGCGCCAGCAGCTTGGTGGTAGCGGGAGGGCAGAATGAGCAGTTCTTC. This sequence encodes CASSLVVAGGQNEQFF.

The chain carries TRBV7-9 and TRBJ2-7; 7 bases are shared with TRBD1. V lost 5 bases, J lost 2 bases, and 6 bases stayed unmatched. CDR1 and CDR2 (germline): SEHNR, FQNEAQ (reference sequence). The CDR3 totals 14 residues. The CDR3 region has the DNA TGTGCCAGCAGCGGGGGACAGACCACCTACGAGCAGTACTTC. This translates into CASSGGQTTYEQYF. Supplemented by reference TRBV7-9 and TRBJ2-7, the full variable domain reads DTGVSQNPRHKITKRGQNVTFRCDPISEHNRLYWYRQTLGQGPEFLTYFQNEAQLEKSRLLSDRFSAERPKGSFSTLEIQRTEQGDSAMYLCASSGGQTTYEQYFGPGTRLTVT.

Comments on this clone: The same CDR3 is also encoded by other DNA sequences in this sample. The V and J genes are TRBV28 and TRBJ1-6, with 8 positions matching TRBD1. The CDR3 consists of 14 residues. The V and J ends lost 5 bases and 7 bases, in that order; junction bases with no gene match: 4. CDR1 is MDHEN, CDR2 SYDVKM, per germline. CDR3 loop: CASSIGQGNSPLHF. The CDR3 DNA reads TGTGCCAGCAGTATCGGACAGGGAAATTCACCCCTCCACTTT.

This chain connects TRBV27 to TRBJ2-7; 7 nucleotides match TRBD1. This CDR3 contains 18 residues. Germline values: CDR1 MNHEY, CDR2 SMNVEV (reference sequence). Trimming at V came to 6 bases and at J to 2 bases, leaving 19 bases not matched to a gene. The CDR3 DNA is TGTGCCAGCAGCCTAATCGGTAATCCGGGACAGCGGACCTACGAGCAGTACTTC. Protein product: CASSLIGNPGQRTYEQYF.